This T cell receptor (beta chain) was sequenced in a study of cytomegalovirus exposure and HLA in healthy donors. Notes on this clone: Its antigen is still unknown.

From germline, CDR1 is SNHLY and CDR2 FYNNEI. CDR3 length equals 13 residues. V lost 2 bases, J lost 2 bases, and 6 bases lay in between. Overall study results and limits: According to the study, roughly 160 TCR beta chains were cytomegalovirus-associated.

The donors were in the roughly 110-subject validation cohort, distinct from the approximately 670-subject first cohort. Profiled with immunoSEQ multiplex PCR; TCRdb holds only in-frame clones, not every one. The sample includes 150,000 to 200,000 clones, 96% seen only once; the top ten take around 0.9%. The sample taken for sequencing was PBMCs. This sequence joins TRBV2 and TRBJ1-1; D is undetermined. This clonotype originated in a woman aged 18-30 years in good health and CMV-seronegative. The CDR3 DNA reads as TGTGCCAGCAGTGAACCAGGAAACACTGAAGCTTTCTTT. Protein product: CASSEPGNTEAFF.